This is a list of T cell receptor beta chains from one sample in a study of identical twins. From the 5' RACE reads, TCRdb called clonotypes with MiXCR, one entry per CDR3 protein. The table includes roughly 200,000 distinct CDR3 sequences, 15% to 20% detected once. These data also featured in a second study, about T cells expressing NK-cell markers.

Sequenced input: CD8+ T cells sorted from blood. The receptors originated from a woman aged 18-30 years in good health. CDR3s include the opening cysteine and the closing phenylalanine or tryptophan. Each record gives: clone size, D gene, V gene, J gene, CDR3 protein, CDR3 DNA. The D gene is left open where the match is weak. Only some rows state a clone size, as once, few, many or a class for expanded clones.

few	-	TRBV14	TRBJ1-4	CASSQHFGRDGEKLFF	TGTGCCAGCAGCCAACATTTTGGGAGGGACGGAGAAAAACTGTTTTTT
-	TRBD1	TRBV7-6	TRBJ2-7	CASSLEQGAWYEQYF	TGTGCCAGCAGCTTAGAACAGGGGGCATGGTACGAGCAGTACTTC
many	-	TRBV20-1	TRBJ1-1	CSARDPGRDTEAFF	TGCAGTGCTAGAGACCCGGGTAGGGACACTGAAGCTTTCTTT
-	-	TRBV12-3/TRBV12-4	TRBJ2-6	CASSLLLAGEDSGANVLTF	TGTGCCAGCAGTTTGTTGTTGGCAGGGGAGGACTCTGGGGCCAACGTCCTGACTTTC
-	-	TRBV21-1	TRBJ2-7	CAKVSYEQYF	TGTGCCAAAGTATCCTACGAGCAGTACTTC
few	-	TRBV27	TRBJ1-1	CASSLGPAAFF	TGTGCCAGCAGTTTGGGGCCCGCGGCTTTCTTT
few	-	TRBV15	TRBJ2-3	CATSPKLSTQYF	TGTGCCACCAGCCCAAAGCTCTCCACGCAGTATTTT
few	TRBD2	TRBV2	TRBJ2-5	CASSATSGGLQETQYF	TGTGCCAGCAGTGCGACTAGCGGGGGGCTCCAAGAGACCCAGTACTTC
few	-	TRBV12-3/TRBV12-4	TRBJ2-5	CASSPDGEETQYF	TGTGCCAGCAGCCCGGACGGGGAAGAGACCCAGTACTTC
few	TRBD2	TRBV6-2/TRBV6-3	TRBJ2-3	CASSYSMVAGTDTQYF	TGTGCCAGCAGTTACTCGATGGTAGCGGGGACAGATACGCAGTATTTT
few	-	TRBV21-1	TRBJ1-2	CASSKDCFRPGQGRSHYGYTF	TGTGCCAGCAGCAAAGATTGTTTTAGGCCGGGACAGGGACGATCCCACTATGGCTACACCTTC
many	-	TRBV7-6	TRBJ2-3	CASSLMENTDTQYF	TGTGCCAGCAGCTTAATGGAGAACACAGATACGCAGTATTTT
-	TRBD1	TRBV12-3/TRBV12-4	TRBJ2-3	CASSLAGTGPADTQYF	TGTGCCAGCAGTTTAGCTGGGACAGGGCCCGCAGATACGCAGTATTTT
-	TRBD2	TRBV9	TRBJ2-1	CASSMGLAGALESYNEQFF	TGTGCCAGCAGCATGGGACTAGCGGGAGCACTAGAGTCCTACAATGAGCAGTTCTTC
few	TRBD2	TRBV5-4	TRBJ2-7	CASSGTSGAGYEQYF	TGTGCCAGCAGCGGGACTAGCGGGGCCGGCTACGAGCAGTACTTC
-	-	TRBV4-1	TRBJ2-2	CASSQSGTGELFF	TGCGCCAGCAGCCAAAGTGGAACCGGGGAGCTGTTTTTT
-	TRBD1	TRBV5-1	TRBJ2-7	CASSLGSLRGPSYEQYF	TGCGCCAGCAGCTTGGGATCTTTGAGGGGGCCCTCCTACGAGCAGTACTTC